Shown below are 28 T cell receptor beta chains from a single sample sequenced in a study of T-cell reconstitution after alpha-beta-depleted transplantation in children. For TCRbeta, the library was prepared with unique molecular identifiers. TCRdb itself ran the PCR reads through MiXCR, one entry per CDR3 protein. The table lists approximately 47,000 distinct CDR3 sequences, 40% to 60% of them singletons, with around two fifths in the top ten. The material was peripheral blood, obtained before TCRalphabeta/CD19-depleted stem cell transplant. The source of these receptors is a boy younger than two with SCID, due to receive a stem cell transplant.

This clonotype has more than one count but fewer than ten. The chain combines TRBV10-3 with TRBJ2-3; D is perhaps TRBD1 or TRBD2 (6 bases each). This CDR3 is built from 16 residues. In germline, CDR1 is ENHRY, CDR2 SYGVKD. With 4 bases removed from V and 2 bases from J, the gap between germline ends came to 16 bases. The CDR3 region is CAISGGTGTLTDTQYF. CDR3 coding DNA: TGTGCCATCAGTGGGGGGACTGGGACACTCACAGATACGCAGTATTTT.

V usage is TRBV6-5 and J usage is TRBJ1-1; D is unclear. CDR3 length: 12 residues. The ends were cut back, 4 bases at V and 6 bases at J, with 9 bases in the middle. Germline V gives CDR1 MNHEY, CDR2 SVGAGI. The CDR3 bases are TGTGCCAGCAGTTCTAAGAGGGCTGAAGCTTTCTTT. Its protein product is CASSSKRAEAFF.

This rearrangement joins TRBV3-1 to TRBJ2-7; the D gene is possibly TRBD1 (6 bases). The CDR3 loop spans 13 amino acids. The germline CDR1 and CDR2 sequences are LGHDT and YNNKEL (reference sequence). V was cut by 4 bases and J by 5 bases, with 12 bases left in between. CDR3 protein: CASSRLTGDEQYF. The CDR3 bases are TGTGCCAGCAGCCGCCTGACAGGCGACGAGCAGTACTTC.

The chain joins TRBV7-8 to TRBJ2-3; TRBD2 aligns across 10 bases. Looked up from germline, CDR1 is SGHVS and CDR2 is FQNEAQ. The ends lost 1 base at V and 1 base at J; junction bases unmatched: 8. This CDR3 region has 18 residues. The CDR3 protein is CASSLVGLAGAGTDTQYF. CDR3 nucleotide sequence: TGTGCCAGCAGCTTAGTTGGCCTAGCGGGGGCTGGCACAGATACGCAGTATTTT.

The chain combines TRBV7-2 with TRBJ2-7; D is possibly TRBD2 (5 bases). V was shortened by 5 bases and J by 0 bases, with 14 bases between the two germline ends. CDR1 SGHTA and CDR2 FQGNSA come from the germline V gene. This CDR3 region has 15 residues. CDR3 in amino acids: CASSHPPGNSYEQYF. CDR3 DNA sequence: TGTGCCAGCAGCCATCCTCCGGGAAACTCCTACGAGCAGTACTTC.

The chain recombines TRBV5-1 with TRBJ1-1; 12 bases line up with TRBD1. V dropped 4 bases and J dropped 5; count of bases not matched to a gene: 12. Germline V gene sequence: CDR1 SGHRS, CDR2 YFSETQ. The CDR3 runs to 17 residues. Here the CDR3 DNA reads TGCGCCAGCAGCCCCCAGGGGACAGGGGGCCGGGGGACTGAAGCTTTCTTT. It codes for CASSPQGTGGRGTEAFF.

The V gene is TRBV29-1, the J gene TRBJ2-5; 10 bases align to TRBD1. J lost 7 bases, V lost 7 bases, and 3 bases had no gene match. Germline loops: CDR1 SQVTM, CDR2 ANQGSEA. The CDR3 is 11 amino acids. In DNA form, the CDR3 reads TGCAGCGGACAGGGGGCATGGACCCAGTACTTC. It translates to CSGQGAWTQYF.

The chain is built from TRBV10-3 and TRBJ2-1, with D uncertain. Germline CDR1 ENHRY, CDR2 SYGVKD. Trimming took 5 bases from V and 2 from J, leaving 19 bases between them. This CDR3 has 17 amino acids. The CDR3 region has the DNA TGTGCCATCAGTAACCCGCAGGCAGGTATAGCCTACAATGAGCAGTTCTTC. Its protein product is CAISNPQAGIAYNEQFF.

The sample holds a few counts of this clonotype. The gene calls are TRBV5-1 and TRBJ2-5; no clear D. The CDR3 totals 15 residues. Germline V gene data show CDR1 as SGHRS and CDR2 as YFSETQ. Trimming stripped 0 bases from V and 7 bases from J, with 16 bases between. For the CDR3, the DNA is TGCGCCAGCAGCTTGGTGCTAGGCGAGAAAGGGACCCAGTACTTC. Its translation: CASSLVLGEKGTQYF.

V and J are TRBV29-1 and TRBJ2-7, with 10 nucleotides matching TRBD1. Germline V gene sequence: CDR1 SQVTM, CDR2 ANQGSEA. Unmatched junction bases numbered 3, after V lost 5 bases and J lost 5 bases. The CDR3 extends over 12 amino acids. This chain's CDR3 is CSVLTGGDEQYF. The CDR3 DNA reads TGCAGCGTTCTGACAGGGGGCGACGAGCAGTACTTC.

V and J are TRBV6-1 and TRBJ2-7; a possible D gene is TRBD2 (6 bases). This CDR3 comprises 18 residues. The V end lost 0 bases, the J end lost 4 bases, and 22 bases lay between the germline ends. CDR1 is MNHNS and CDR2 is SASEGT in the germline V gene. The CDR3 is CASSEAFGSRGLAYEQYF. The CDR3 DNA follows: TGTGCCAGCAGTGAAGCGTTTGGTTCTCGGGGGTTGGCGTACGAGCAGTACTTC.

This chain links TRBV7-9 with TRBJ2-7; tentatively, D is TRBD1 (5 bases). Germline CDR1 reads SEHNR; CDR2 reads FQNEAQ (reference sequence). The CDR3 runs to 13 residues. Trimming shortened V by 1 base and J by 5 bases, and 9 bases separated the two germline ends. CDR3 sequence reads: CASSLGWGNEQYF. CDR3 DNA: TGTGCCAGCAGCTTAGGTTGGGGCAACGAGCAGTACTTC.

There are a few counts of this clonotype. The chain joins TRBV6-5 to TRBJ2-1; no firm D call. CDR1 is MNHEY, CDR2 SVGAGI, per germline. V was cut by 5 bases and J by 5 bases, with 7 bases left in between. The length of the CDR3 is 12 residues. CDR3 region: CASSRRDNEQFF. Here the CDR3 DNA reads TGTGCCAGCAGTCGCCGGGACAATGAGCAGTTCTTC.

This clonotype was observed a handful of times. This chain links TRBV2 with TRBJ2-7; D is unclear. V was shortened by 5 bases and J by 3 bases, with 8 bases between the two germline ends. CDR3 size: 12 residues. Per the germline V gene, CDR1 is SNHLY and CDR2 is FYNNEI. The DNA for the CDR3 is TGTGCCAGCAGTCCGGCGCACTACGAGCAGTACTTC. It codes for CASSPAHYEQYF.

The chain carries TRBV12-3 or TRBV12-4 and TRBJ1-2; D is possibly TRBD1 (5 bases). The germline V and J ends were trimmed by 5 bases and 4 bases, with 14 bases remaining between them. CDR3 length: 14 residues. Here the CDR3 DNA reads TGTGCCAGCAGTCCGAGGGGACCTTCCTATGGCTACACCTTC. Translation: CASSPRGPSYGYTF.

The gene calls are TRBV10-2 and TRBJ1-5; no firm D call. CDR1 and CDR2 (germline): WSHSY, SAAADI. Trimming cost V 2 bases and J 2 bases, with 10 bases left between them. CDR3 length: 15 amino acids. CDR3 bases: TGCGCCAGCAGTGAGGCCCAAGCGGGCAATCAGCCCCAGCATTTT. This encodes CASSEAQAGNQPQHF.

The chain joins TRBV4-1 to TRBJ2-2; no clear D. CDR3 length: 17 amino acids. Trimming took 3 bases from V and 6 from J, leaving 20 bases between them. Looked up from germline, CDR1 is MGHRA and CDR2 is YSYEKL. CDR3 nucleotides: TGCGCCAGCAGCCATCCCAAGGGCAGACCCCGGTCCGGGGAGCTGTTTTTT. Translation: CASSHPKGRPRSGELFF.

In its sample, this clonotype was seen a few times. This rearrangement joins TRBV20-1 to TRBJ2-1; 8 nucleotides line up with TRBD2. CDR1 is DFQATT, CDR2 SNEGSKA, per germline (reference sequence). There are 13 residues in the CDR3. Trimming at V came to 4 bases and at J to 5 bases, leaving 4 bases not matched to a gene. CDR3 loop: CSATTSANNEQFF. The CDR3, as DNA: TGCAGTGCTACGACTAGCGCCAACAATGAGCAGTTCTTC.

The chain uses TRBV18 and TRBJ2-1, with a possible D match to TRBD2 (5 bases). CDR1 and CDR2 (germline): KGHSH, LQKENI. The CDR3 loop spans 12 amino acids. V was shortened by 6 bases and J by 8 bases, with 11 bases between the two germline ends. CDR3 DNA: TGTGCCAGCTCTCCCACCGGGGATGAGCAGTTCTTC. Translation gives CASSPTGDEQFF.

The chain's CDR3 is CASSLGHGASYEQYF. The CDR3 bases are TGTGCCAGCAGCTTGGGACACGGGGCTTCCTACGAGCAGTACTTC. This sequence joins TRBV5-6 and TRBJ2-7; either TRBD1 or TRBD2 may supply D (5 bases each). The germline V and J ends were trimmed by 0 bases and 1 base, with 11 bases remaining between them. In germline, CDR1 is SGHDT, CDR2 YYEEEE. This CDR3 is 15 amino acids long.

This clonotype appeared many times. The V gene is TRBV20-1, the J gene TRBJ2-4, with 12 nucleotides matching TRBD2. Germline values: CDR1 DFQATT, CDR2 SNEGSKA (reference sequence). This CDR3 contains 16 residues. V was clipped by 3 bases and J by 1 base; unmatched bases: 4. The CDR3 nucleotides read TGCAGTGCTAGGTCTAGCGGGGGGGCCGCCAAAAACATTCAGTACTTC. The encoded protein is CSARSSGGAAKNIQYF.

The rearrangement uses TRBV12-3 or TRBV12-4 and TRBJ1-6; 9 nucleotides agree with TRBD1. The CDR3 has 15 amino acids. Trimming removed 6 bases from V and 5 bases from J; junction bases left unmatched: 5. Here the CDR3 DNA reads TGTGCCAGCAGAACAGGGGGCGCCGATAATTCACCCCTCCACTTT. Translating gives CASRTGGADNSPLHF.

CDR3 sequence: CATSDLGFYGYTF. The CDR3 DNA follows: TGTGCCACCAGTGATTTGGGGTTTTATGGCTACACCTTC. The V call is TRBV24-1, the J call TRBJ1-2, with D uncertain. Germline assignment: CDR1 KGHDR and CDR2 SFDVKD. V was cut by 0 bases and J by 5 bases, with 6 bases left in between. This CDR3 comprises 13 residues.

This clonotype was counted at least ten times. The gene calls are TRBV2 and TRBJ2-1, with D maybe TRBD2 (5 bases). V gave up 0 bases and J gave up 4 bases, with 13 bases separating them. CDR3 length: 16 amino acids. Germline CDR1 is SNHLY and CDR2 is FYNNEI. The CDR3 sequence is CASSEAPRGLYNEQFF. CDR3 coding DNA: TGTGCCAGCAGTGAAGCGCCCCGAGGACTTTACAATGAGCAGTTCTTC.

V is TRBV29-1 and J is TRBJ1-1; D is uncertain. This CDR3 region has 15 residues. The germline CDR1 and CDR2 sequences are SQVTM and ANQGSEA. The V end lost 6 bases, the J end lost 0 bases, and 17 bases lay between the germline ends. CDR3 nucleotide sequence: TGCAGCGTCCCTTCTAAGGGTCGGATGAACACTGAAGCTTTCTTT. Protein product: CSVPSKGRMNTEAFF. The full variable domain, in which reference TRBV29-1 and TRBJ1-1 provide the parts outside the CDR3, is SAVISQKPSRDICQRGTSLTIQCQVDSQVTMMFWYRQQPGQSLTLIATANQGSEATYESGFVIDKFPISRPNLTFSTLTVSNMSPEDSSIYLCSVPSKGRMNTEAFFGQGTRLTVV.

V and J are TRBV9 and TRBJ2-3; D is possibly TRBD2 (6 bases). V gave up 1 base and J gave up 4 bases, with 22 bases separating them. The CDR3 has 18 amino acids. Looked up from germline, CDR1 is SGDLS and CDR2 is YYNGEE. CDR3 protein: CASSVWGFGGALADTQYF. CDR3 nucleotide sequence: TGTGCCAGCAGCGTATGGGGATTTGGCGGGGCATTGGCAGATACGCAGTATTTT.

This rearrangement joins TRBV20-1 to TRBJ1-2, with 9 bases identical to TRBD1. This CDR3 contains 13 residues. V dropped 5 bases and J dropped 2; count of bases not matched to a gene: 3. The germline V gene has CDR1 DFQATT and CDR2 SNEGSKA (reference sequence). CDR3 protein: CSAYRGRNYGYTF. The CDR3 region has the DNA TGCAGTGCTTACAGGGGGCGGAACTATGGCTACACCTTC.

This clonotype was counted only a few times. The chain uses TRBV12-3 or TRBV12-4 and TRBJ2-7; D not resolved. This CDR3 has 12 amino acids. V was trimmed by 6 bases and J by 1 base, leaving 7 bases between them. In nucleotides, the CDR3 is TGTGCCAGCAGCGGGCCTTCCTACGAGCAGTACTTC. It specifies CASSGPSYEQYF.